This T cell receptor (beta chain) was found in a study of blood T cells in healthy people across ages. All donors came from Russia, were Caucasian and healthy, and spanned ages about 6 to 100. The study isolated at least 6.5 million PBMCs from each sample. A remark on this clonotype: Its antigen is unidentified.

The CDR3 extends over 14 amino acids. V was shortened by 3 bases and J by 7 bases, with 12 bases between the two germline ends. Whole-study findings and limits: Age brought a roughly linear fall in TCR beta diversity measured per million T cells. PBMCs that were unsorted prevented a conclusive naive versus antigen-experienced comparison.

A J-beta primer mix and a sample-barcoded 5' primer were used in a second PCR of about 7 to 12 cycles. MiXCR, run by TCRdb on the 5' RACE reads, gives a single entry per CDR3 protein. The repertoire includes approximately 810,000 distinct CDR3 sequences, less than 35% of them detected once, and around a sixth sits in the top ten. The receptor's source is a woman at least 80 years old in good health. The sequencing input was blood. V gene TRBV12-3 or TRBV12-4 combines with J gene TRBJ1-4, with D perhaps TRBD1 (6 bases). CDR3 nucleotides: TGTGCCAGCAGTTTCGGCAGGGGCCCTGAAAAACTGTTTTTT. Translated: CASSFGRGPEKLFF.